These 20 T cell receptor beta chains were all obtained from the same sample, sequenced in a study of response to subunit inactivated influenza vaccine. Each CDR3 protein is one row after TCRdb ran MiXCR on the RT-PCR reads. The table lists roughly 650,000 distinct CDR3 sequences, 14% of them singletons, with 7.6% in the top ten. Source: PBMCs from blood, taken roughly 15 days before vaccination. These receptors came from a man aged 45-65 years who received an inactivated influenza vaccine.

V is TRBV28 and J is TRBJ2-7, with a weak D call TRBD2 (6 bases). The V gene's germline CDR1 is MDHEN and CDR2 SYDVKM. CDR3 size: 15 residues. Trimming left V 8 bases short and J 1 base short, with 18 bases between. The CDR3 spells CASATPRERSYEQYF. The CDR3 DNA reads as TGTGCCAGCGCTACACCACGGGAGAGGTCCTACGAGCAGTACTTC.

The CDR3 spells CASSRASGRYNEQFF. The CDR3 DNA reads TGTGCCAGCAGCCGTGCTAGCGGGAGATACAATGAGCAGTTCTTC. The chain is built from TRBV6-2 or TRBV6-3 and TRBJ2-1; 10 bases align to TRBD2. The germline V gene has CDR1 MNHEY and CDR2 SVGEGT. Trimming took 6 bases from V and 4 from J; bases not matched to a gene: 6. The CDR3 has 15 amino acids.

A few counts support this clonotype. The chain links TRBV11-2 to TRBJ1-6; D is perhaps TRBD1 (5 bases). The CDR3 extends over 13 amino acids. Trimming removed 0 bases at V and 10 bases at J, with 7 bases between. Germline V CDR1 and CDR2: SGHAT, FQNNGV. CDR3 sequence: CASSLDRGSPLHF. CDR3 sequence (DNA): TGTGCCAGCAGCTTAGATCGGGGGTCACCCCTCCACTTT.

The V gene is TRBV20-1, the J gene TRBJ2-1; TRBD2 aligns across 10 bases. This CDR3 spans 15 amino acids. V dropped 0 bases and J dropped 8; count of bases not matched to a gene: 7. CDR1 and CDR2 from the germline V gene are DFQATT and SNEGSKA (reference sequence). The CDR3 nucleotides are TGCAGTGCTAGAGATCCTAGCGGGAGTTTTGATGAGCAGTTCTTC. Translation gives CSARDPSGSFDEQFF.

V is TRBV28 and J is TRBJ2-1; perhaps TRBD1 as D (6 bases). The CDR3 covers 12 residues. In germline, CDR1 is MDHEN, CDR2 SYDVKM. The V end lost 6 bases, the J end lost 8 bases, and 11 bases lay between the germline ends. CDR3 region: CASRTGYYEQFF. The CDR3, as DNA: TGTGCCAGCAGAACAGGGTATTATGAGCAGTTCTTC.

V gene TRBV10-3 combines with J gene TRBJ2-3; 7 nucleotides align to TRBD2. Germline CDR1 is ENHRY and CDR2 is SYGVKD. V dropped 3 bases and J dropped 3; count of bases not matched to a gene: 9. The CDR3 runs to 16 residues. The CDR3 DNA reads as TGTGCCATCAGTGACCCAGGACTAGGAAAAACAGATACGCAGTATTTT. Translating gives CAISDPGLGKTDTQYF.

This clonotype was counted at least ten times. This chain uses TRBV29-1 with TRBJ2-2; a weak D match, TRBD2 (6 bases). CDR3 length: 14 residues. V lost 6 bases to trimming and J lost 0 bases, with 11 bases between them. Germline assignment: CDR1 SQVTM and CDR2 ANQGSEA. CDR3: CSVAGRSNTGELFF. The DNA for the CDR3 is TGCAGCGTCGCGGGGAGATCGAACACCGGGGAGCTGTTTTTT.

This clonotype was counted ten times or more. The CDR3 sequence is CSANSGDGTQYF. The DNA for the CDR3 is TGCAGTGCTAATAGCGGCGATGGGACCCAGTACTTC. This chain uses TRBV20-1 with TRBJ2-5; a weak D match, TRBD2 (6 bases). The V end lost 4 bases, the J end lost 7 bases, and 13 bases lay between the germline ends. Per the germline V gene, CDR1 is DFQATT and CDR2 is SNEGSKA (reference sequence). This CDR3 region has 12 residues.

J is TRBJ2-3 and V is TRBV5-1; tentative D call: TRBD2 (6 bases). Per germline, CDR1 SGHRS and CDR2 YFSETQ. The V end lost 0 bases, the J end lost 5 bases, and 16 bases lay between the germline ends. The length of the CDR3 is 16 residues. Here the CDR3 DNA reads TGCGCCAGCAGCTTGGGGATCGGGGGTTCTAGAGATACGCAGTATTTT. Encoded protein: CASSLGIGGSRDTQYF.

This clonotype was detected only a few times. The chain couples TRBV14 to TRBJ2-5; a possible D gene is TRBD1 (5 bases). CDR1 and CDR2 (germline): SGHDN, FVKESK. This CDR3 spans 16 amino acids. The germline V and J ends were trimmed by 6 bases and 2 bases, with 19 bases remaining between them. Here the CDR3 DNA reads TGTGCCAGCAGTCTGGATAAGGGGTTATTGCAAGAGACCCAGTACTTC. This codes for CASSLDKGLLQETQYF.

This clonotype came up a few times. V is TRBV12-3 or TRBV12-4 and J is TRBJ2-7, with TRBD2 matching over 8 bases. Germline trimming cut 3 bases from V and 4 bases from J; bases unmatched to any gene: 5. This CDR3 comprises 14 residues. The CDR3 here is CASSFGGGQYEQYF. In DNA form, the CDR3 reads TGTGCCAGCAGTTTCGGGGGGGGCCAGTACGAGCAGTACTTC.

This clonotype was detected a few times. The chain employs TRBV28 and TRBJ1-4, with a possible D match to TRBD1 (5 bases). V lost 7 bases and J 6 bases, leaving 21 bases between the germline ends. CDR1 and CDR2 (germline): MDHEN, SYDVKM. The CDR3 runs to 16 residues. CDR3: CASTPTWGRADEKLFF. For the CDR3, the DNA is TGTGCCAGCACCCCCACTTGGGGCAGGGCAGATGAAAAACTGTTTTTT.

The CDR3: CSGREVGNQPQHF. The CDR3 DNA follows: TGCAGTGGCAGGGAGGTGGGCAATCAGCCCCAGCATTTT. V gene TRBV20-1 combines with J gene TRBJ1-5; TRBD1 is a possible D gene (5 bases). This CDR3 comprises 13 residues. The V end was cut by 7 bases, the J end by 2 bases, with 12 bases between. Germline V gene data show CDR1 as DFQATT and CDR2 as SNEGSKA (reference sequence).

The chain is built from TRBV20-1 and TRBJ2-1; 14 bases fit TRBD2. Germline V gene lookup returns CDR1 DFQATT and CDR2 SNEGSKA (reference sequence). The CDR3 runs 19 residues. V lost 6 bases and J lost 6; bases outside the gene matches: 19. The CDR3 region is CSAPTSGLAGDRAANEQFF. In DNA, the CDR3 is TGCAGTGCCCCAACCTCGGGACTAGCGGGAGATCGGGCAGCCAATGAGCAGTTCTTC.

The chain uses TRBV7-8 and TRBJ2-1; no firm D call. Germline assignment: CDR1 SGHVS and CDR2 FQNEAQ. The V end lost 2 bases, the J end lost 5 bases, and 10 bases lay between the germline ends. The CDR3 consists of 14 residues. The DNA of the CDR3 is TGTGCCAGCAGCTTAATGCGGAAGGACAATGAGCAGTTCTTC. This gives the protein CASSLMRKDNEQFF. The variable domain in full, with the rest retrieved from reference TRBV7-8 and TRBJ2-1, is GAGVSQSPRYKVAKRGQDVALRCDPISGHVSLFWYQQALGQGPEFLTYFQNEAQLDKSGLPSDRFFAERPEGSVSTLKIQRTQQEDSAVYLCASSLMRKDNEQFFGPGTRLTVL.

This clonotype appeared many times. The chain has TRBV7-9 and TRBJ2-3, with a possible D match to TRBD2 (6 bases). The length of the CDR3 is 15 residues. Trimming took off 4 bases at V and 1 base at J, with 12 bases between the two ends. Germline CDR1 and CDR2: SEHNR and FQNEAQ (reference sequence). CDR3 amino acids: CASSYTGVGTDTQYF. The CDR3 DNA follows: TGTGCCAGCAGCTACACGGGAGTTGGCACAGATACGCAGTATTTT.

This clonotype appeared a few times. V gene TRBV15 combines with J gene TRBJ2-7; D remains unclear. Trimming shortened V by 5 bases and J by 4 bases, and 12 bases separated the two germline ends. The germline V gene encodes CDR1 LNHNV and CDR2 YYDKDF (reference sequence). The CDR3 is 13 amino acids. The CDR3 region is CATSLGIAYEQYF. The CDR3 nucleotides are TGTGCCACCAGCCTTGGAATAGCATACGAGCAGTACTTC.

This chain links TRBV12-3 or TRBV12-4 with TRBJ2-3; TRBD2 matches 13 bases. J lost 2 bases, V lost 6 bases, and 5 bases had no gene match. CDR3 length: 16 amino acids. DNA of the CDR3: TGTGCCAGCAGCTCGGGACTAGCGGGAAACACAGATACGCAGTATTTT. It is translated as CASSSGLAGNTDTQYF.

Turning to this clonotype: A much larger clone differs by one base, so this may be a read error. The chain carries TRBV27 and TRBJ1-1; D may be TRBD1 (5 bases). CDR1 MNHEY and CDR2 SMNVEV come from the germline V gene (reference sequence). This CDR3 comprises 13 residues. CDR3 sequence reads: CASRLMRDAEAFF. As DNA, the CDR3 is TGTGCCAGCCGTTTAATGCGGGACGCTGAAGCTTTCTTT.

V is TRBV6-5 and J is TRBJ1-4; maybe TRBD1 (5 bases). The CDR3 has 17 residues. Trimming took off 0 bases at V and 0 bases at J, with 11 bases between the two ends. Germline V gene data show CDR1 as MNHEY and CDR2 as SVGAGI. Here the CDR3 DNA reads TGTGCCAGCAGTTACTCGATGGACACCGCAACTAATGAAAAACTGTTTTTT. This gives the protein CASSYSMDTATNEKLFF.